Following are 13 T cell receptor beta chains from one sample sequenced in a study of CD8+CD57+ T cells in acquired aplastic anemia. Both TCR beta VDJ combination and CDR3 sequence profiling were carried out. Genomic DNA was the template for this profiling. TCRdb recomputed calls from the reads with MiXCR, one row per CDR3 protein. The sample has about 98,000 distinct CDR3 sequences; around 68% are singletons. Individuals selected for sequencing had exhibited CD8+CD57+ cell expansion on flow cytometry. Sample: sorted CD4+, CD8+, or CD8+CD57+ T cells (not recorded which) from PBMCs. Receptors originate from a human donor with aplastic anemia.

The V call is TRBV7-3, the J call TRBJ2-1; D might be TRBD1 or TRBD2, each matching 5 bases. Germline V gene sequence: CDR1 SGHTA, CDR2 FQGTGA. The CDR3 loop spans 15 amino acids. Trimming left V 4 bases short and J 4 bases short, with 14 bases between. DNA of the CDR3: TGTGCCAGCAGCTCGAAGGTTGGGGGTTACAATGAGCAGTTCTTC. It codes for CASSSKVGGYNEQFF.

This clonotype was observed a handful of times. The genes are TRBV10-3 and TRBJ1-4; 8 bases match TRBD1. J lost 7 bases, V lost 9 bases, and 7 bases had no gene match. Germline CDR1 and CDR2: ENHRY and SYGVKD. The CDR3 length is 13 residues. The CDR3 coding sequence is TGTGCCATTGGACAGGGAGAAGGTGAAAAACTGTTTTTT. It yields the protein CAIGQGEGEKLFF.

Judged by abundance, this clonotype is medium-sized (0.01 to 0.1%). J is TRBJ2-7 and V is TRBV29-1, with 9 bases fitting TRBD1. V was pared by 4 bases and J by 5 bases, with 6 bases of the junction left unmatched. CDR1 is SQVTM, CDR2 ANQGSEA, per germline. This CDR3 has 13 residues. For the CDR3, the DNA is TGCAGCGTTGGACCGAGGACAGGGGACGAGCAGTACTTC. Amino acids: CSVGPRTGDEQYF.

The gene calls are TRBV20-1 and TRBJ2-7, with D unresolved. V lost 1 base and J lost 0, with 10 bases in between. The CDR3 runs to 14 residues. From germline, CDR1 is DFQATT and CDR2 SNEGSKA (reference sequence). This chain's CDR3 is CSARVHTSSYEQYF. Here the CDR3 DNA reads TGCAGTGCTAGAGTGCACACCTCCTCCTACGAGCAGTACTTC.

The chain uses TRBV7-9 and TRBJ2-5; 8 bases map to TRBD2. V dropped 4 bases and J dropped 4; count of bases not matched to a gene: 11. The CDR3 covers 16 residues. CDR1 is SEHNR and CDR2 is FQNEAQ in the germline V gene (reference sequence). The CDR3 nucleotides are TGTGCCAGCAGCTGGACCCCGGGGGGGCCGGGAGAGACCCAGTACTTC. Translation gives CASSWTPGGPGETQYF.

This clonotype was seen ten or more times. The CDR3 DNA reads as TGTGCCAGCAGCTTAGACGACCCTGAAGCTTTCTTT. It is translated as CASSLDDPEAFF. J is TRBJ1-1 and V is TRBV7-9, with D hard to call. Germline CDR1 and CDR2: SEHNR and FQNEAQ (reference sequence). The germline V and J ends were trimmed by 1 base and 6 bases, with 6 bases remaining between them. The CDR3 is made up of 12 amino acids.

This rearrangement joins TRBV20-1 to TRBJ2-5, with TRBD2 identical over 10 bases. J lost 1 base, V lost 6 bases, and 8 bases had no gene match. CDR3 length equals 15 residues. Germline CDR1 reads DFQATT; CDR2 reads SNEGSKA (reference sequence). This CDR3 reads CSAKTAGGLQETQYF. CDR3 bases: TGCAGTGCCAAAACAGCGGGGGGGCTCCAAGAGACCCAGTACTTC.

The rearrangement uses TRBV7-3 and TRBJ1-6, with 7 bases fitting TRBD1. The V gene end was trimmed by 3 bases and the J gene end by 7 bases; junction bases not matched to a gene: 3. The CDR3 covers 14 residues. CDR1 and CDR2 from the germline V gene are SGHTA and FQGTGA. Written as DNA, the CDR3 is TGTGCCAGCAGCTTGGGGACAGCGAATTCACCCCTCCACTTT. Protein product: CASSLGTANSPLHF. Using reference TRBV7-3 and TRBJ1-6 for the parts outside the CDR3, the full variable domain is GAGVSQTPSNKVTEKGKYVELRCDPISGHTALYWYRQSLGQGPEFLIYFQGTGAADDSGLPNDRFFAVRPEGSVSTLKIQRTERGDSAVYLCASSLGTANSPLHFGNGTRLTVT.

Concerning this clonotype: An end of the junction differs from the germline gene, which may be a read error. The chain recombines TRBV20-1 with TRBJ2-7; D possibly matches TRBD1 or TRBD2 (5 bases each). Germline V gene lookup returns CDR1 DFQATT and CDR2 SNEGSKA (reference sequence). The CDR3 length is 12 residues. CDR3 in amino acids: CSASRDHDDQYF. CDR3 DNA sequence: TGCAGTGCTAGCAGGGACCACGACGATCAGTACTTC.

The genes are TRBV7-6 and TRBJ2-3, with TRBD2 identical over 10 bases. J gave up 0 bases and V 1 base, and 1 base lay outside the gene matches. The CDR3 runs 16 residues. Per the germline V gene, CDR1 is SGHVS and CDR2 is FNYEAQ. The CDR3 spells CASSLELAGSTDTQYF. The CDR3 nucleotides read TGTGCCAGCAGCTTAGAACTAGCGGGAAGCACAGATACGCAGTATTTT.

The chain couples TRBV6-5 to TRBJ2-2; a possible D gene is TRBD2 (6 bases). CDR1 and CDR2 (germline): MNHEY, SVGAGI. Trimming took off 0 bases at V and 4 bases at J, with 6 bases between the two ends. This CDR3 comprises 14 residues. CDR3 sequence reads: CASSYSGGTGELFF. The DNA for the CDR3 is TGTGCCAGCAGTTACTCGGGGGGCACCGGGGAGCTGTTTTTT.

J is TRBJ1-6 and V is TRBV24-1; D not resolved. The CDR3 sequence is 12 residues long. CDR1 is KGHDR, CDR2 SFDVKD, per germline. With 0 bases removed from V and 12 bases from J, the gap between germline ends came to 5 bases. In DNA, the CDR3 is TGTGCCACCAGTGATTTGCGGGGACCCCTCCACTTT. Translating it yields CATSDLRGPLHF.

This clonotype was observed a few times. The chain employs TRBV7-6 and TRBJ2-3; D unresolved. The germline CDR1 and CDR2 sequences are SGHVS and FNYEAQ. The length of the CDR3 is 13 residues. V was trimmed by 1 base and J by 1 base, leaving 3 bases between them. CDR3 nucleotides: TGTGCCAGCAGCTTAGGCCGCACAGATACGCAGTATTTT. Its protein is CASSLGRTDTQYF.